This TCR beta chain was identified during a study of blood T cell repertoires in COVID-19. About the research overall: There were acute and convalescent COVID-19 samples, and they came from the United States, Italy and Spain.

This table comes from immunoSEQ multiplex PCR, and its TCRdb copy is limited to in-frame clones, with some not included. The data show fewer than 200,000 clones, under 85% seen once. This CDR3 region has 14 residues. Trimming removed 4 bases at V and 5 bases at J, with 12 bases between. CDR1 and CDR2 (germline): MGHRA, YSYEKL. This TCR was sampled from a man aged 55 to 70 who had recovered from COVID-19. The chain couples TRBV4-1 to TRBJ1-5, with a weak D call TRBD1 (5 bases). The source material was peripheral blood. This CDR3 is CASSRRRGDQPQHF. CDR3 coding DNA: TGCGCCAGCAGCCGCCGACGGGGGGATCAGCCCCAGCATTTT.